This TCR beta chain came from a study of neurological immune-mediated disorders. For the study at large: Within the group of approximately 34 multiple sclerosis patients, some 31 were relapsing-remitting, while 3 were secondary progressive.

Trimming stripped 5 bases from V and 1 base from J, with 16 bases between. This CDR3 is built from 16 residues. Over 190 million TCR-beta sequences from 15-18 subjects came out of each sequencing run. TCRdb ran MiXCR on the 5' RACE reads and lists one entry per CDR3 protein. Found here are about 55,000 distinct CDR3 sequences, roughly 4.4% of them singletons; the top ten hold about 3%. Unsorted libraries were generated from 2 million PBMCs. These cells had been stored in RNAlater at -80 C. At least ten counts were recorded for this clonotype. This rearrangement joins TRBV12-3 or TRBV12-4 to TRBJ2-3; no reliable D call. The sequencing sample was made of PBMCs. This sequence originates from a man aged 50-59 years with multiple sclerosis. The CDR3 protein is CASSQPQFTGTDTQYF. The CDR3 DNA reads TGTGCCAGCAGTCAACCTCAATTTACTGGCACAGATACGCAGTATTTT.